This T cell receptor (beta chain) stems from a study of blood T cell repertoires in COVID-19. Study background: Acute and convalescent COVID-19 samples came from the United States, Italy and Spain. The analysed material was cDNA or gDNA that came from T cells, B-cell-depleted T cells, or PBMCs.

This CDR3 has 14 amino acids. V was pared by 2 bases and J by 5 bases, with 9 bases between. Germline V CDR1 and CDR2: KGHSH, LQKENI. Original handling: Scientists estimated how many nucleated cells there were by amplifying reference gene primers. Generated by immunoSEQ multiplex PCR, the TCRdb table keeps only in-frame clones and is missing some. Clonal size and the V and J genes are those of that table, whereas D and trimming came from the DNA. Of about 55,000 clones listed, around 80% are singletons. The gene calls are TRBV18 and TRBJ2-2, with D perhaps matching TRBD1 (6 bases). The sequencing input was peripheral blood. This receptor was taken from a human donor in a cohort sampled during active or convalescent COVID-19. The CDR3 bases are TGTGCCAGCTCACCAAACCAGGGGACCGGGGAGCTGTTTTTT. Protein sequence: CASSPNQGTGELFF.